This T cell receptor (beta chain) appears in the sequencing data of a study of shared clonotypes between healthy human individuals. CDR1 is KGHSH and CDR2 is LQKENI in the germline V gene. This CDR3 region has 15 residues. Trimming cost V 0 bases and J 4 bases, with 12 bases left between them. The table came from immunoSEQ multiplex PCR; TCRdb's copy has only in-frame clones and leaves some out. The sample holds 1.5 million to 1.9 million clones, 98% seen once. This chain joins TRBV18 and TRBJ1-2; D possibly corresponds to TRBD1 (6 bases). This clonotype was obtained from a man aged 30 to 39 in good health. Sequenced material: naive CD4+ T cells sorted from blood. Subset: CD45RA+ positively selected. The CDR3 is CASSPPSRGTYGYTF. DNA of the CDR3: TGTGCCAGCTCACCACCGAGCAGGGGAACCTATGGCTACACCTTC. Using reference TRBV18 and TRBJ1-2 for the parts outside the CDR3, the full variable domain is NAGVMQNPRHLVRRRGQEARLRCSPMKGHSHVYWYRQLPEEGLKFMVYLQKENIIDESGMPKERFSAEFPKEGPSILRIQQVVRGDSAAYFCASSPPSRGTYGYTFGSGTRLTVV.